A selection of T cell receptor beta chains follows, all from one sample in a study of cytomegalovirus exposure and HLA in healthy donors. Profiling relied on immunoSEQ multiplex PCR, and the TCRdb table lists in-frame clones only, not all of them. The sample shows some 170,000 clones, about four fifths of them seen only once. Sequenced material: PBMCs. These receptors were taken from a young woman in good health and CMV-seropositive. Both conserved end residues are part of each CDR3. A D gene is named only where the DNA matches it firmly. Only some rows state a clone size, as once, few, many or a class for expanded clones.

TRBD1	TRBV6-5	NA	TRBJ2-1	TGTGCCAGCACCCCGGACAGGTCCTCCTACAATGAGCAGTTCTTC	CASTPDRSSYNEQFF
NA	TRBV19	NA	TRBJ1-4	TGTGCCAGTAGTCTCCCGGGGGGAACTAATGAAAAACTGTTTTTT	CASSLPGGTNEKLFF
TRBD1	TRBV11-1	few	TRBJ2-5	TGTGCCAGCGGACGGGACAGGGGAGAGACCCAGTACTTC	CASGRDRGETQYF
TRBD2	TRBV7-9	NA	TRBJ2-5	TGTGCCAGCAGAGGCGGACTAGCGGCAAACCAAGAGACCCAGTACTTC	CASRGGLAANQETQYF
NA	TRBV14	NA	TRBJ2-7	TGTGCCAGCAGCCCGATTAGTGTTGGGCCCGGGGTCGGCTCCTACGAGCAGTACTTC	CASSPISVGPGVGSYEQYF
NA	TRBV19	NA	TRBJ1-6	TGTGCCAGCAGTCGGGAGGGGTTCTCCTATAATTCACCCCTCCACTTT	CASSREGFSYNSPLHF
NA	TRBV12-5	NA	TRBJ2-3	TGTGCTAGTGGTTTATCAGGGACAGATACGCAGTATTTT	CASGLSGTDTQYF
TRBD1	TRBV11-3	NA	TRBJ2-7	TGTGCCAGCTCCCCGGGACAGAGCTACGAGCAGTACTTC	CASSPGQSYEQYF
TRBD1	TRBV7-8	NA	TRBJ2-1	TGTGCCAGCAGATTGGACAGGGGGCATGAGCAGTTCTTC	CASRLDRGHEQFF
NA	TRBV7-9	NA	TRBJ1-1	TGTGCCAGCAGCTTAACGTTCGGGACTGAAGCTTTCTTT	CASSLTFGTEAFF
NA	TRBV29-1	NA	TRBJ2-5	TGCAGCGTTGAAGATCCCAACAGTTTGGTGTCCCAGTACTTC	CSVEDPNSLVSQYF
NA	TRBV28	NA	TRBJ1-5	TGTGCCAGCAGTACACCTCCTGGGGAGGGGGGCAATCAGCCCCAGCATTTT	CASSTPPGEGGNQPQHF